Following are 23 T cell receptor beta chains from one sample sequenced in a study of Ad26.COV2.S vaccination and SARS-CoV-2 variants. TCRdb's table, derived via immunoSEQ multiplex PCR, lists solely in-frame clones and lacks some. Here the sample spans hundreds of thousands of clones, roughly nine tenths being singletons. Treatment indicated: roughly 20 received Ad26.COV2.S at low or high dose, single or two shots; roughly five received placebo; per-sample allocation not given. Following the first vaccine or placebo injection, samples were taken on day 63. Sequenced material: peripheral blood, taken in a trial of Ad26.COV2.S vaccine versus placebo. These receptors originate from a person aged 18-65 years who received the Ad26.COV2.S COVID-19 vaccine or a placebo.

The chain combines TRBV18 with TRBJ1-2, with D possibly TRBD1 on 5 matching bases. CDR1 is KGHSH, CDR2 LQKENI, per germline. V lost 3 bases, J lost 3 bases, and 14 bases lay in between. The CDR3 spans 15 residues. The CDR3 bases are TGTGCCAGCTCACCCTTTGAAGAAGGGGACTATGGCTACACCTTC. Amino acids: CASSPFEEGDYGYTF.

V usage is TRBV3-1 (or the pseudogene TRBV3-2) and J usage is TRBJ1-2; D remains ambiguous. Germline CDR1 is LGHDT and CDR2 is YNNKEL (reference sequence). V was shortened by 1 base and J by 4 bases, with 13 bases between the two germline ends. This CDR3 has 15 residues. The CDR3 loop is CASSQGPDGPYGYTF. CDR3 DNA: TGTGCCAGCAGCCAAGGCCCCGACGGCCCCTATGGCTACACCTTC.

The chain carries TRBV2 and TRBJ1-2, with D possibly being TRBD1 (5 bases). The CDR3 spans 15 residues. Germline CDR1 and CDR2: SNHLY and FYNNEI. Trimming took off 11 bases at V and 2 bases at J, with 21 bases between the two ends. The CDR3 DNA is TGTGCCGGCACTAGGGGCCGGGCCCAAAACTATGGCTACACCTTC. Protein sequence: CAGTRGRAQNYGYTF. The whole variable domain, filled in from reference TRBV2 and TRBJ1-2, reads EPEVTQTPSHQVTQMGQEVILRCVPISNHLYFYWYRQILGQKVEFLVSFYNNEISEKSEIFDDQFSVERPDGSNFTLKIRSTKLEDSAMYFCAGTRGRAQNYGYTFGSGTRLTVV.

This rearrangement joins TRBV13 to TRBJ1-5, with 7 bases that match TRBD1. The CDR3 runs 17 residues. The ends lost 5 bases at V and 6 bases at J; junction bases unmatched: 16. From germline, CDR1 is PRHDT and CDR2 FYEKMQ (reference sequence). CDR3 sequence (DNA): TGTGCCAGCAGCCGACGCGTATCTGCAGGGGGTCGTCAGCCCCAGCATTTT. This codes for CASSRRVSAGGRQPQHF.

The CDR3 spells CASSLDGSSYNEQFF. The CDR3 bases are TGTGCCAGCAGCCTCGACGGGAGCTCCTACAATGAGCAGTTCTTC. The chain joins TRBV11-3 to TRBJ2-1, with D perhaps matching TRBD2 (6 bases). The germline V gene encodes CDR1 SGHNT and CDR2 YENEEA. V lost 5 bases to trimming and J lost 0 bases, with 11 bases between them. The CDR3 loop spans 15 amino acids. Variable domain in full (rest from reference TRBV11-3 and TRBJ2-1): EAGVVQSPRYKIIEKKQPVAFWCNPISGHNTLYWYLQNLGQGPELLIRYENEEAVDDSQLPKDRFSAERLKGVDSTLKIQPAELGDSAVYLCASSLDGSSYNEQFFGPGTRLTVL.

This clone was seen just once. J is TRBJ2-3 and V is TRBV3-1 (or the pseudogene TRBV3-2); 9 bases align to TRBD2. Per the germline V gene, CDR1 is LGHDT and CDR2 is YNNKEL (reference sequence). The CDR3 spans 15 residues. V trimming: 1 base; J trimming: 5 bases; junction bases outside the gene matches: 4. The CDR3 bases are TGTGCCAGCAGCCAAGGCGGGAGGGCCATAGATACGCAGTATTTT. Translating it yields CASSQGGRAIDTQYF.

This chain joins TRBV6-5 and TRBJ2-1; TRBD2 agrees at 11 bases. This CDR3 is built from 13 residues. With V trimmed by 0 bases and J by 13 bases, 2 bases remained unmatched. Germline V gene data show CDR1 as MNHEY and CDR2 as SVGAGI. CDR3 region: CASSYSTSGNQFF. In DNA, the CDR3 is TGTGCCAGCAGTTACTCGACTAGCGGGAACCAGTTCTTC.

The chain couples TRBV5-4 to TRBJ2-1, with D possibly matching TRBD2 (5 bases). Deletions cut 4 bases from V and 8 bases from J, with 22 bases between. Germline CDR1 is SGHNT and CDR2 is YYREEE (reference sequence). This CDR3 is built from 16 residues. The CDR3 reads CASSRYELGAEDEQFF. In DNA form, the CDR3 reads TGTGCCAGCAGCCGATACGAACTAGGAGCTGAGGATGAGCAGTTCTTC.

This chain uses TRBV11-2 with TRBJ2-5; D gene uncertain. The germline V gene has CDR1 SGHAT and CDR2 FQNNGV. The CDR3 length is 13 residues. Trimming took off 8 bases at V and 0 bases at J, with 10 bases between the two ends. This CDR3 is CASQRRDQETQYF. The CDR3 DNA is TGTGCCAGCCAGAGACGTGACCAAGAGACCCAGTACTTC.

The chain recombines TRBV6-2 or TRBV6-3 with TRBJ2-7, with 8 positions matching TRBD1. From germline, CDR1 is MNHEY and CDR2 SVGEGT. CDR3 length: 14 residues. V trimming: 4 bases; J trimming: 7 bases; junction bases outside the gene matches: 9. The CDR3 nucleotides read TGTGCCAGCAGTTTGACAGGGGCCCTCCCTGAGCAGTACTTC. Translated, it gives CASSLTGALPEQYF.

The rearrangement uses TRBV4-2 and TRBJ1-2, with a possible D match to TRBD1 (5 bases). Trimming took off 1 base at V and 6 bases at J, with 18 bases between the two ends. Per the germline V gene, CDR1 is LGHNA and CDR2 is YNFKEQ. The length of the CDR3 is 16 residues. CDR3 in amino acids: CASSQGAPGRQDGYTF. In DNA, the CDR3 is TGTGCCAGCAGCCAAGGCGCCCCGGGACGCCAGGATGGCTACACCTTC.

V and J are TRBV19 and TRBJ1-2; no reliable D call. CDR1 and CDR2 (germline): LNHDA, SQIVND (reference sequence). CDR3 length: 16 amino acids. The V end lost 3 bases, the J end lost 0 bases, and 14 bases lay between the germline ends. The CDR3 loop reads CASSILGQPPNYGYTF. CDR3 bases: TGTGCCAGTAGTATTCTTGGCCAGCCCCCTAACTATGGCTACACCTTC.

The chain employs TRBV18 and TRBJ2-1, with D hard to call. The CDR3 contains 13 residues. Germline loops: CDR1 KGHSH, CDR2 LQKENI. V was trimmed by 2 bases and J by 6 bases, leaving 8 bases between them. In DNA form, the CDR3 reads TGTGCCAGCTCACCAGCCTCCGGCAATGAGCAGTTCTTC. Its protein product is CASSPASGNEQFF.

Regarding this clone: This same CDR3 is encoded by further DNA sequences in the sample. The genes are TRBV30 and TRBJ1-3; D unclear. Germline V gene sequence: CDR1 GTSNPN, CDR2 SVGIG (reference sequence). V lost 0 bases to trimming and J lost 0 bases, with 6 bases between them. This CDR3 is built from 14 residues. The CDR3 loop reads CAWSVRLSGNTIYF. CDR3 sequence (DNA): TGTGCCTGGAGTGTACGACTCTCTGGAAACACCATATATTTT.

The chain recombines TRBV27 with TRBJ2-3; either TRBD1 or TRBD2 may supply D (5 bases each). Deletions cut 6 bases from V and 0 bases from J, with 16 bases between. CDR1 and CDR2 from the germline V gene are MNHEY and SMNVEV (reference sequence). This CDR3 comprises 16 residues. The CDR3 region has the DNA TGTGCCAGCAGACCCCTCGGGGCCACTAGCACAGATACGCAGTATTTT. Protein product: CASRPLGATSTDTQYF.

This clone was observed a handful of times. The same CDR3 can be traced to other DNA sequences in this sample. The rearrangement uses TRBV7-9 and TRBJ2-7; 9 nucleotides agree with TRBD1. This CDR3 is 14 amino acids long. Germline lookup yields CDR1 SEHNR and CDR2 FQNEAQ (reference sequence). Trimming removed 5 bases from V and 4 bases from J; junction bases left unmatched: 6. CDR3 bases: TGTGCCAGCAGCCGCGGGACAGGGTATTACGAGCAGTACTTC. It translates to CASSRGTGYYEQYF.

The rearrangement joins TRBV30 to TRBJ2-7, with TRBD1 matching over 9 bases. This CDR3 is built from 14 residues. Trimming removed 4 bases from V and 1 base from J; junction bases left unmatched: 5. CDR1 and CDR2 from the germline V gene are GTSNPN and SVGIG (reference sequence). DNA of the CDR3: TGTGCCTGGACCCCGGACAGGGGTTCCTACGAGCAGTACTTC. This encodes CAWTPDRGSYEQYF.

The rearrangement uses TRBV7-9 and TRBJ1-5; 8 nucleotides match TRBD1. The CDR3 covers 16 residues. CDR1 and CDR2 (germline): SEHNR, FQNEAQ (reference sequence). Germline trimming cut 4 bases from V and 4 bases from J; bases unmatched to any gene: 9. The CDR3 reads CASSSSGTGKNQPQHF. CDR3 bases: TGTGCCAGCAGCTCCTCCGGGACAGGCAAAAATCAGCCCCAGCATTTT.

This clone has just one count. CDR3 sequence: CASSSGQAPGNSPLHF. In DNA, the CDR3 is TGTGCCAGCAGTTCAGGACAGGCCCCTGGTAATTCACCCCTCCACTTT. V usage is TRBV6-5 and J usage is TRBJ1-6; 7 positions agree with TRBD1. This CDR3 has 16 amino acids. Germline V CDR1 and CDR2: MNHEY, SVGAGI. V shed 4 bases and J 6 bases; nucleotides not matched to a gene: 9.

This clone was seen just once. The chain employs TRBV4-1 and TRBJ1-1; 8 nucleotides align to TRBD1. V shed 4 bases, J shed 5 bases, and the junction held 9 bases outside the gene matches. This CDR3 comprises 15 residues. Germline V lookup: CDR1 MGHRA, CDR2 YSYEKL. For the CDR3, the DNA is TGCGCCAGCAGCCCACGGACAGGGTTGGGTACTGAAGCTTTCTTT. Encoded protein: CASSPRTGLGTEAFF.

V and J are TRBV6-2 or TRBV6-3 and TRBJ2-1, with D maybe TRBD2 (6 bases). The CDR3 contains 15 residues. Germline V gene lookup returns CDR1 MNHEY and CDR2 SVGEGT. The V end lost 6 bases, the J end lost 2 bases, and 14 bases lay between the germline ends. The CDR3 nucleotides read TGTGCCAGCAGCCCCACTAGCAGGGCCTACAATGAGCAGTTCTTC. It translates to CASSPTSRAYNEQFF.

This chain links TRBV5-1 with TRBJ1-5; 7 nucleotides line up with TRBD1. There are 16 residues in the CDR3. J was trimmed by 1 base and V by 4 bases; bases with no gene match: 8. The germline V gene encodes CDR1 SGHRS and CDR2 YFSETQ. The CDR3 is CASSPQPRGSNQPQHF. DNA for the CDR3: TGCGCCAGCAGCCCCCAGCCCAGGGGGAGCAATCAGCCCCAGCATTTT.

CDR3 DNA: TGTGCCAGTAGGCCAAGTGTGAACACTGAAGCTTTCTTT. Protein: CASRPSVNTEAFF. This chain uses TRBV19 with TRBJ1-1; D gene unclear. This CDR3 region has 13 residues. Looked up from germline, CDR1 is LNHDA and CDR2 is SQIVND (reference sequence). Trimming stripped 6 bases from V and 0 bases from J, with 8 bases between.